The next 21 T cell receptor beta chains were all read from a single sample in a study of cytomegalovirus exposure and HLA in healthy donors. The PCR ran on 60 Vbeta and 13 Jbeta primers. Here immunoSEQ multiplex PCR was the method, and the copy in TCRdb shows in-frame clones only, minus some. The table includes about 57,000 clones, under 85% detected once. Sequencing used PBMCs. The source is a woman in her twenties or thirties in good health and CMV-seronegative.

J is TRBJ1-5 and V is TRBV27; 9 bases agree with TRBD1. Germline V lookup: CDR1 MNHEY, CDR2 SMNVEV (reference sequence). Germline trimming cut 5 bases from V and 2 bases from J; bases unmatched to any gene: 7. The CDR3 totals 16 residues. The chain's CDR3 is CASSPIDRGGNQPQHF. DNA for the CDR3: TGTGCCAGCAGTCCGATCGACAGGGGGGGCAATCAGCCCCAGCATTTT.

The chain employs TRBV13 and TRBJ2-2; 8 bases map to TRBD2. V dropped 8 bases and J dropped 1; count of bases not matched to a gene: 6. This CDR3 spans 15 amino acids. Germline CDR1 and CDR2: PRHDT and FYEKMQ (reference sequence). The CDR3 spells CASERGGKNTGELFF. Written as DNA, the CDR3 is TGTGCCAGCGAACGGGGGGGTAAGAACACCGGGGAGCTGTTTTTT.

The gene calls are TRBV5-1 and TRBJ1-2, with D possibly being TRBD1 (5 bases). The germline CDR1 and CDR2 sequences are SGHRS and YFSETQ. The V end lost 0 bases, the J end lost 3 bases, and 9 bases lay between the germline ends. This CDR3 is built from 14 residues. The CDR3 loop reads CASSLGAGDYGYTF. The DNA of the CDR3 is TGCGCCAGCAGCTTGGGAGCGGGGGACTATGGCTACACCTTC.

The chain uses TRBV19 and TRBJ1-5; TRBD1 might be the D (6 bases). The CDR3 consists of 13 residues. The V gene lost 0 bases and the J gene lost 11 bases, with 11 bases spanning the gap. Per the germline V gene, CDR1 is LNHDA and CDR2 is SQIVND (reference sequence). DNA of the CDR3: TGTGCCAGTAGTATAGATTTTTACAGGGCCCAGCATTTT. Encoded protein: CASSIDFYRAQHF.

V and J are TRBV5-1 and TRBJ1-5; a weak D match, TRBD1 (5 bases). The CDR3 length is 14 residues. Germline V gene sequence: CDR1 SGHRS, CDR2 YFSETQ. The ends were cut back, 3 bases at V and 7 bases at J, with 14 bases in the middle. This CDR3 is CASSSYPGDQPQHF. DNA of the CDR3: TGCGCCAGCAGCTCGTACCCGGGGGACCAGCCCCAGCATTTT.

The chain joins TRBV6-8 to TRBJ2-7; tentatively, D is TRBD2 (5 bases). The CDR3 runs to 18 residues. V was trimmed by 5 bases and J by 1 base, leaving 24 bases between them. The germline V gene encodes CDR1 MNHGY and CDR2 SAAAGT. The CDR3 DNA sequence: TGTGCCAGCAGTGATTTGGCCCCAGGACTGCGGAGTTCCTACGAGCAGTACGTC. This gives the protein CASSDLAPGLRSSYEQYV.

Of note for this clone: This specimen includes other DNA sequences encoding the same CDR3. In DNA, the CDR3 is TGTGCCAGCAGCCCGAGGGGGGATACGCAGTATTTT. Its translation is CASSPRGDTQYF. This chain uses TRBV7-9 with TRBJ2-3; TRBD1 is a possible D gene (6 bases). The germline V and J ends were trimmed by 5 bases and 6 bases, with 9 bases remaining between them. Per the germline V gene, CDR1 is SEHNR and CDR2 is FQNEAQ (reference sequence). The CDR3 loop spans 12 amino acids. The full variable domain, with the rest looked up from reference TRBV7-9 and TRBJ2-3, is DTGVSQNPRHKITKRGQNVTFRCDPISEHNRLYWYRQTLGQGPEFLTYFQNEAQLEKSRLLSDRFSAERPKGSFSTLEIQRTEQGDSAMYLCASSPRGDTQYFGPGTRLTVL.

With respect to this clone: The germline gene is not matched at one end of the junction; a read error may be the cause. This specimen includes other DNA sequences encoding the same CDR3. This sequence joins TRBV7-9 and TRBJ1-1; D perhaps matches TRBD1 (5 bases). From germline, CDR1 is SEHNR and CDR2 FQNEAQ (reference sequence). The CDR3 covers 14 residues. The CDR3 region has the DNA TGTGCTAGCAGCTTACCTCAGGGCTGGACTGAAGCTTTCTTT. This sequence encodes CASSLPQGWTEAFF.

The rearrangement links TRBV6-4 to TRBJ2-2; D possibly corresponds to TRBD2 (5 bases). The CDR3 has 14 residues. From germline, CDR1 is MRHNA and CDR2 SNTAGT. Trimming pared 5 bases from V and 4 bases from J, leaving 11 bases between. The CDR3 loop is CASSFLAGTGELFF. CDR3 coding DNA: TGTGCCAGCAGTTTCCTAGCCGGCACCGGGGAGCTGTTTTTT.

The chain links TRBV19 to TRBJ1-2, with 9 bases matching TRBD1. CDR1 LNHDA and CDR2 SQIVND come from the germline V gene (reference sequence). V was pared by 4 bases and J by 4 bases, with 4 bases of the junction left unmatched. There are 14 residues in the CDR3. The CDR3 loop is CASSSRDRVYGYTF. The CDR3 region has the DNA TGTGCCAGTAGTAGCCGGGACAGGGTCTATGGCTACACCTTC. Drawing the rest from reference TRBV19 and TRBJ1-2, the complete variable domain is DGGITQSPKYLFRKEGQNVTLSCEQNLNHDAMYWYRQDPGQGLRLIYYSQIVNDFQKGDIAEGYSVSREKKESFPLTVTSAQKNPTAFYLCASSSRDRVYGYTFGSGTRLTVV.

Only a few counts were recorded for this clone. CDR3 DNA: TGTGCCATCTCAACGGGGAACACTGAAGCTTTCTTT. It is translated as CAISTGNTEAFF. The V call is TRBV10-3, the J call TRBJ1-1, with no clear D. CDR1 and CDR2 from the germline V gene are ENHRY and SYGVKD. CDR3 length equals 12 residues. Between the trimmed V and J ends, which lost 8 bases and 1 base, there was a span of 8 bases.

The V gene is TRBV18, the J gene TRBJ2-5; tentatively, D is TRBD1 (6 bases). This CDR3 has 15 amino acids. Germline V lookup: CDR1 KGHSH, CDR2 LQKENI. Deletions cut 0 bases from V and 4 bases from J, with 12 bases between. CDR3 sequence: CASSPPSQGSETQYF. The DNA of the CDR3 is TGTGCCAGCTCACCACCGAGTCAGGGGTCAGAGACCCAGTACTTC.

The genes are TRBV19 and TRBJ1-5; D unclear. The CDR3 has 15 residues. From germline, CDR1 is LNHDA and CDR2 SQIVND (reference sequence). V lost 3 bases to trimming and J lost 1 base, with 10 bases between them. The CDR3: CASSIQSGSNQPQHF. In DNA, the CDR3 is TGTGCCAGTAGTATCCAGAGCGGGAGCAATCAGCCCCAGCATTTT.

The rearrangement links TRBV6-4 to TRBJ2-3, with 12 bases that match TRBD2. The CDR3 has 16 amino acids. Germline values: CDR1 MRHNA, CDR2 SNTAGT. The V and J ends lost 5 bases and 2 bases, in that order; junction bases with no gene match: 5. In DNA form, the CDR3 reads TGTGCCAGCAGTCCTCTAGCGGGAGGGTCCACAGATACGCAGTATTTT. It is translated as CASSPLAGGSTDTQYF.

The gene calls are TRBV18 and TRBJ2-1; 10 bases agree with TRBD2. Per the germline V gene, CDR1 is KGHSH and CDR2 is LQKENI. This CDR3 has 16 residues. Trimming at V came to 1 base and at J to 8 bases, leaving 8 bases not matched to a gene. Written as DNA, the CDR3 is TGTGCCAGCTCACCACTTGGACTAGCGGCGCGCGATGAGCAGTTCTTC. Protein product: CASSPLGLAARDEQFF.

The chain combines TRBV18 with TRBJ2-2, with 9 bases aligning to TRBD2. The CDR3 totals 13 residues. Germline CDR1 KGHSH, CDR2 LQKENI. The V gene end was trimmed by 5 bases and the J gene end by 6 bases; junction bases not matched to a gene: 1. The CDR3 spells CASSSSGAGELFF. The CDR3 DNA sequence: TGTGCCAGCTCATCTAGCGGGGCCGGGGAGCTGTTTTTT.

This sequence joins TRBV11-2 and TRBJ1-2; D perhaps matches TRBD1 (5 bases). The CDR3 is 15 amino acids. Germline lookup yields CDR1 SGHAT and CDR2 FQNNGV. V lost 4 bases and J 7 bases, leaving 19 bases between the germline ends. DNA of the CDR3: TGTGCCAGCAGCTCAAGCCTCAGGGCTTCGGGTGGCTACACCTTC. It is translated as CASSSSLRASGGYTF.

The chain employs TRBV5-8 and TRBJ2-7; TRBD2 matches 8 bases. This CDR3 region has 15 residues. The V gene end was trimmed by 1 base and the J gene end by 2 bases; junction bases not matched to a gene: 5. Germline CDR1 and CDR2: SGHTS and YDEGEE. CDR3 region: CASSLRLSGAYEQYV. The CDR3 nucleotides read TGTGCCAGCAGCTTGCGGCTTAGCGGGGCCTACGAGCAGTACGTC.

This clone was seen a few times. This chain joins TRBV7-8 and TRBJ2-7; 9 bases line up with TRBD1. The V gene end was trimmed by 0 bases and the J gene end by 4 bases; junction bases not matched to a gene: 4. Germline V gene data show CDR1 as SGHVS and CDR2 as FQNEAQ. The CDR3 is 15 residues long. CDR3 sequence (DNA): TGTGCCAGCAGCTTAGCCGGGACAGGGTTTTACGAGCAGTACGTC. This codes for CASSLAGTGFYEQYV.

J is TRBJ1-5 and V is TRBV15; D perhaps matches TRBD1 (6 bases). With 9 bases removed from V and 8 bases from J, the gap between germline ends came to 17 bases. The CDR3 loop spans 13 amino acids. Germline CDR1 is LNHNV and CDR2 is YYDKDF (reference sequence). Written as DNA, the CDR3 is TGTGCCACGAAACAGGGCACGAATAAGCCCCAGCATTTT. It yields the protein CATKQGTNKPQHF.

The chain is built from TRBV29-1 and TRBJ2-7; 9 positions agree with TRBD2. The germline V gene has CDR1 SQVTM and CDR2 ANQGSEA. V gave up 6 bases and J gave up 2 bases; unmatched junction bases: 8. The CDR3 runs 14 residues. The CDR3: CSVVTSGLTYEQYF. In DNA, the CDR3 is TGCAGCGTCGTAACTAGCGGGCTTACCTACGAGCAGTACTTC.